This TCR beta chain originates from a study of sequential checkpoint blockade in melanoma. Study-level information: Patients were randomized 1:1 to nivolumab-then-ipilimumab or ipilimumab-then-nivolumab first-line.

Profiled with immunoSEQ multiplex PCR; TCRdb holds only in-frame clones, not every one. The sample lists 15,000 to 20,000 clones; about 70% were seen once. This sample's treatment: randomized to nivolumab then ipilimumab (arm A) or the reverse (arm B). None of the patients previously received DNA-damaging chemotherapy. Live CD3+CD8+ CD19− CD56− cells were sorted from PBMCs. The CDR3 spans 13 residues. CDR1 MGHRA and CDR2 YSYEKL come from the germline V gene. The germline V and J ends were trimmed by 5 bases and 6 bases, with 11 bases remaining between them. The receptor comes from a human donor with melanoma. The source material was CD8+ T cells sorted from blood (inferred from file names), sampled from a patient given nivolumab and ipilimumab in sequence. The chain couples TRBV4-1 to TRBJ1-5; no clear D. CDR3 nucleotides: TGCGCCAGCAGCTGGGGAGTGGGTCAGCCCCAGCATTTT. Its translation: CASSWGVGQPQHF.